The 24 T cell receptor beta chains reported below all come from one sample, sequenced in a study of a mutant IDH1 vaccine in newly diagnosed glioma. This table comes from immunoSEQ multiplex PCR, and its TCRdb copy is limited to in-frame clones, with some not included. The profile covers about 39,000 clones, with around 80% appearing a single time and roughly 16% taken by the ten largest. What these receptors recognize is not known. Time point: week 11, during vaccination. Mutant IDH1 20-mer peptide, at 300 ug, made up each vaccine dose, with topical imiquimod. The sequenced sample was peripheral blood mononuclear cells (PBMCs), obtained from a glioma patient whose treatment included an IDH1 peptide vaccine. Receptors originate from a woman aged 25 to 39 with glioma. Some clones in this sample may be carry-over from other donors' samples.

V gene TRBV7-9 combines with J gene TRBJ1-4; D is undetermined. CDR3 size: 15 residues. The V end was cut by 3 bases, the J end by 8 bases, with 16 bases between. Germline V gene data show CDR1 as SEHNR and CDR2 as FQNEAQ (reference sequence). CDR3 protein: CASSFLVGLGEKLFF. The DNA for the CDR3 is TGTGCCAGCAGCTTTCTAGTCGGGCTGGGGGAAAAACTGTTTTTT.

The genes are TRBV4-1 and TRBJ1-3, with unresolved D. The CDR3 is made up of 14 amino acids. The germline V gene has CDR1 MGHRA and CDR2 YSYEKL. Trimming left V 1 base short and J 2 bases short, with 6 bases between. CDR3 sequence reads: CASSQGSAGNTIYF. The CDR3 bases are TGCGCCAGCAGCCAAGGATCCGCTGGAAACACCATATATTTT.

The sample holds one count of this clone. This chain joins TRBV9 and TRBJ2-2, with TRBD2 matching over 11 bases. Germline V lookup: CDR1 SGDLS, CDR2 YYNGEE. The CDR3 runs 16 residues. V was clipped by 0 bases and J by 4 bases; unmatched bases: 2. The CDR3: CASSVETSGATGELFF. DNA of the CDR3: TGTGCCAGCAGCGTAGAGACTAGCGGGGCCACCGGGGAGCTGTTTTTT.

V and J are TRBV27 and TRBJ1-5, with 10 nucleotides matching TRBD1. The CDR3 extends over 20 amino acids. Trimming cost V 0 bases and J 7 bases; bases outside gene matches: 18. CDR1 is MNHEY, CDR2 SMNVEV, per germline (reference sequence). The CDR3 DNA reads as TGTGCCAGCAGTTTATCTTCTCGGGGGACAGGGGTCGGTGCTGGCCAGCCCCAGCATTTT. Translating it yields CASSLSSRGTGVGAGQPQHF.

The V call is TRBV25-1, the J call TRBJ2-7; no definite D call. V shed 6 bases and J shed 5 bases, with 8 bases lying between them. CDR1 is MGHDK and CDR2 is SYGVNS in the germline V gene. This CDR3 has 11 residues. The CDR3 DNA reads TGTGCCAGCAGCCCAGGTCACGAGCAGTACTTC. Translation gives CASSPGHEQYF.

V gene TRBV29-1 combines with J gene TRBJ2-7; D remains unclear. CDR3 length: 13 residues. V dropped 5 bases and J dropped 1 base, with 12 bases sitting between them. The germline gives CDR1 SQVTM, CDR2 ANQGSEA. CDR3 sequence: CSVLAVPSYEQYF. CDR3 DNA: TGCAGCGTTCTGGCAGTGCCTTCCTACGAGCAGTACTTC.

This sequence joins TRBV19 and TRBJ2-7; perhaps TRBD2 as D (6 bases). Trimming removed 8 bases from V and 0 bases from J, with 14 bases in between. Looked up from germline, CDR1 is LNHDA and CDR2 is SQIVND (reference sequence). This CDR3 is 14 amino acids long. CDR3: CASSRDWSSYEQYF. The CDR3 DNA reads TGTGCCAGTTCCCGGGACTGGAGCTCCTACGAGCAGTACTTC.

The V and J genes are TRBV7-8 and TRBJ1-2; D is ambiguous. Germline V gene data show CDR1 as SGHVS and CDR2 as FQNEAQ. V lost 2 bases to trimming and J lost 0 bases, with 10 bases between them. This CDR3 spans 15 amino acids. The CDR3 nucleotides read TGTGCCAGCAGCTTACTTATGGAAGCTAACTATGGCTACACCTTC. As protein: CASSLLMEANYGYTF.

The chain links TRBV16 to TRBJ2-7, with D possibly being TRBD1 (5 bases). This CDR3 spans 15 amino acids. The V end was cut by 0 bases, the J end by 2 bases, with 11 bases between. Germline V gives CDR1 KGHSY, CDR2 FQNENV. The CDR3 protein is CASSQSMGQAYEQYF. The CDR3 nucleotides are TGTGCCAGCAGCCAATCGATGGGGCAGGCCTACGAGCAGTACTTC.

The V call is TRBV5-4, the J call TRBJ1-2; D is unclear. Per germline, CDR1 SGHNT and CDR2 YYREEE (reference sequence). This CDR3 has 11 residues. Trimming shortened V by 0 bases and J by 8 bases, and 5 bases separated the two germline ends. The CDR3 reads CASSLAGGYTF. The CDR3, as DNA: TGTGCCAGCAGCTTGGCCGGGGGCTACACCTTC.

This chain's CDR3 is CASSLVGRSNQPQHF. CDR3 DNA sequence: TGTGCCAGCAGCTTAGTCGGCAGATCCAATCAGCCCCAGCATTTT. The V call is TRBV7-2, the J call TRBJ1-5; D is unresolved. Trimming stripped 1 base from V and 3 bases from J, with 10 bases between. CDR1 is SGHTA and CDR2 is FQGNSA in the germline V gene. This CDR3 has 15 residues.

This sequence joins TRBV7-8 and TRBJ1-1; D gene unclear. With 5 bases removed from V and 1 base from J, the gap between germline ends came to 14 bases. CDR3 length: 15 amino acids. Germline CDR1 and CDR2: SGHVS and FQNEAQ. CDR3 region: CASSRPGPKNTEAFF. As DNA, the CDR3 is TGTGCCAGCAGCCGCCCCGGGCCCAAGAACACTGAAGCTTTCTTT.

The CDR3 bases are TGTGCCTGGAGTCGATGGGTAAACACTGAAGCTTTCTTT. This translates into CAWSRWVNTEAFF. The V call is TRBV30, the J call TRBJ1-1; D not certain. V lost 2 bases and J 2 bases, leaving 9 bases between the germline ends. In germline, CDR1 is GTSNPN, CDR2 SVGIG (reference sequence). CDR3 length equals 13 residues.

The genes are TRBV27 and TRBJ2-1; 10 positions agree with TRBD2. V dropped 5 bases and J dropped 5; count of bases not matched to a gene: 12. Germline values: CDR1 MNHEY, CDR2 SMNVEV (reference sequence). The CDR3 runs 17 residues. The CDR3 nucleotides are TGTGCCAGCAGTATCCTTGCTACTAGCGGGATGAACAATGAGCAGTTCTTC. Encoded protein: CASSILATSGMNNEQFF.

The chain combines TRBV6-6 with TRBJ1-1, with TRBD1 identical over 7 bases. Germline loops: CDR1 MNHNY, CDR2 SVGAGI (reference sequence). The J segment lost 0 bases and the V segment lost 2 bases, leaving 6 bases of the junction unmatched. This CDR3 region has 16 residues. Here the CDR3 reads CASSYPPGQMNTEAFF. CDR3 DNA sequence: TGTGCCAGCAGTTACCCGCCGGGACAGATGAACACTGAAGCTTTCTTT.

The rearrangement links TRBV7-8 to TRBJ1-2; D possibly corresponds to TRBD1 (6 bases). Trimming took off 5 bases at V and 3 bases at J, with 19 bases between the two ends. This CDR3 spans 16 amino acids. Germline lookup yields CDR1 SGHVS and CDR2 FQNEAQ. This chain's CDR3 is CASSTPRGASDYGYTF. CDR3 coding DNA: TGTGCCAGCAGCACCCCTCGGGGGGCTTCTGACTATGGCTACACCTTC.

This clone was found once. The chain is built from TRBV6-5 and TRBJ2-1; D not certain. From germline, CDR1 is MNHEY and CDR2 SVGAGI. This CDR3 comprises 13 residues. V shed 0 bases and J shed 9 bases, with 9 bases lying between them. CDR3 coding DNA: TGTGCCAGCAGTTACTCTCGTATGGGTGAGCAGTTCTTC. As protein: CASSYSRMGEQFF.

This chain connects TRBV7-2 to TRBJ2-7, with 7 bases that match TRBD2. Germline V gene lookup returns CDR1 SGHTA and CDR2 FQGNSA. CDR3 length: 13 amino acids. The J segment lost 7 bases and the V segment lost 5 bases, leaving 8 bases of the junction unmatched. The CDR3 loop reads CASSQTTSLEQYF. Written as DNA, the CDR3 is TGTGCCAGCAGCCAGACGACTAGCTTGGAGCAGTACTTC. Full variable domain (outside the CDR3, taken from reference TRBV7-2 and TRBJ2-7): GAGVSQSPSNKVTEKGKDVELRCDPISGHTALYWYRQSLGQGLEFLIYFQGNSAPDKSGLPSDRFSAERTGGSVSTLTIQRTQQEDSAVYLCASSQTTSLEQYFGPGTRLTVT.

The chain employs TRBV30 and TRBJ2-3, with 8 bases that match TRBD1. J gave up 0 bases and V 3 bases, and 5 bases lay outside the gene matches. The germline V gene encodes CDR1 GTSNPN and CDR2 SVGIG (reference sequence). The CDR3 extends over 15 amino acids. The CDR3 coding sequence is TGTGCCTGGAGCTTGACAGGGGACAGCACAGATACGCAGTATTTT. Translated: CAWSLTGDSTDTQYF.

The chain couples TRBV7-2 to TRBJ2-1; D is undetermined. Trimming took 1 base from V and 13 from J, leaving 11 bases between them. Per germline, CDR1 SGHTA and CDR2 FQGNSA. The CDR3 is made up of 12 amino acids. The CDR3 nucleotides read TGTGCCAGCAGCTTAGAGTATCAGTCCCAGTTCTTC. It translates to CASSLEYQSQFF.

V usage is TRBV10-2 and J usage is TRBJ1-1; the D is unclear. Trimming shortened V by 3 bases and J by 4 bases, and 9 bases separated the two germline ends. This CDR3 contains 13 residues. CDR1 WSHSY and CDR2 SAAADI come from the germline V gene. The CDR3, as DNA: TGCGCCAGCAGTGATGATTTGGGCACTGAAGCTTTCTTT. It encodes CASSDDLGTEAFF.

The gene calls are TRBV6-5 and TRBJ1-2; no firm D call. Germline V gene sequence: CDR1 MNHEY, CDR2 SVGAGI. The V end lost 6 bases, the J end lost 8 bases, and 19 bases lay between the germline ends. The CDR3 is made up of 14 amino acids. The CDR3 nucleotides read TGTGCCAGCAGCCGCCGGGAACCAACGCGGGGCTACACCTTC. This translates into CASSRREPTRGYTF.

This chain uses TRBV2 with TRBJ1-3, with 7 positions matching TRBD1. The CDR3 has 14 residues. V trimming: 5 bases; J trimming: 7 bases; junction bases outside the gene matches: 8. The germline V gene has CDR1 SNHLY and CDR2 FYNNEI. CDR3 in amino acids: CASSHRQGGNTIYF. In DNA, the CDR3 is TGTGCCAGCAGTCACCGACAGGGAGGGAACACCATATATTTT.

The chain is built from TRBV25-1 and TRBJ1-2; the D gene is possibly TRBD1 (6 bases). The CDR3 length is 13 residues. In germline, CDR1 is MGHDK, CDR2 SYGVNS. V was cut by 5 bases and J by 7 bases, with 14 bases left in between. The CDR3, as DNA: TGTGCCAGCAGTCGGGGGGCCAGGGCTGGCTACACCTTC. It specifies CASSRGARAGYTF.